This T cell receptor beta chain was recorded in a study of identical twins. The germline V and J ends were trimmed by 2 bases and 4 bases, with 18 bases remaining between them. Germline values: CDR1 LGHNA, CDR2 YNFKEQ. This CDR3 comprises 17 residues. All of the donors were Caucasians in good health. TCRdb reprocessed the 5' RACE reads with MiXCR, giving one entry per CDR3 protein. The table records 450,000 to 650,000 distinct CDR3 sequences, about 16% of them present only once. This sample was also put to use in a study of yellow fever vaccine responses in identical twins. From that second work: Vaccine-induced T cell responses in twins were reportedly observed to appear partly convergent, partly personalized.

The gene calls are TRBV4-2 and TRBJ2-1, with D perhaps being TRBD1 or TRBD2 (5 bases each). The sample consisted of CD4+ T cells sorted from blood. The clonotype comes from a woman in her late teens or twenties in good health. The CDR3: CASSQKGTPIAYNEQFF. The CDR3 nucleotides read TGTGCCAGCAGCCAAAAAGGGACGCCAATTGCTTACAATGAGCAGTTCTTC.